Each of the 21 T cell receptor beta chains below was sequenced from the same sample in a study of T cells in Graves' hyperthyroidism and ophthalmopathy. Amplified regions were TCR beta CDR3 sequences from RNA transcripts. A set of HTBI primers served as the primers for a first-round RT-PCR of the TCR CDR3. Via MiXCR, TCRdb re-called the multiplex PCR reads, giving one row per CDR3 protein. This table holds around 400,000 distinct CDR3 sequences, more than 15% found once. Specimen: blood. The receptors derive from a woman under 30 with Graves' hyperthyroidism that later progressed to Graves' ophthalmopathy.

There are a few counts of this clonotype. The rearrangement uses TRBV4-3 and TRBJ2-3, with D perhaps being TRBD1 or TRBD2 (6 bases each). The CDR3 runs to 15 residues. V was clipped by 2 bases and J by 6 bases, with 15 bases between them. Germline-derived CDR1 and CDR2 are LGHNA and YSLEER. CDR3 DNA sequence: TGCGCCAGCAGCCAATCTAGCGAAGGGGGGGATACGCAGTATTTT. It codes for CASSQSSEGGDTQYF.

This clonotype was counted between two and nine times. This chain's CDR3 is CASSFRQGHEQYF. The CDR3 bases are TGCGCCAGCAGCTTTAGACAGGGCCACGAGCAGTACTTC. The gene calls are TRBV5-1 and TRBJ2-7, with TRBD1 matching over 7 bases. J was trimmed by 5 bases and V by 2 bases; bases with no gene match: 4. CDR1 is SGHRS, CDR2 YFSETQ, per germline. The CDR3 contains 13 residues.

This clonotype was observed many times. The V call is TRBV20-1, the J call TRBJ2-2; D gene uncertain. CDR3 length: 13 amino acids. V gave up 3 bases and J gave up 6 bases, with 11 bases separating them. The germline V gene has CDR1 DFQATT and CDR2 SNEGSKA (reference sequence). CDR3 nucleotide sequence: TGCAGTGCTAGGGGGATAAGGGCCGGGGAGCTGTTTTTT. Translating gives CSARGIRAGELFF.

This clonotype has at least ten counts. The CDR3 region has the DNA TGTGCCAGCAGCTTAGAGGGGCGGACCCCAAGTGGGCAGTACTTC. Residues: CASSLEGRTPSGQYF. The rearrangement links TRBV7-9 to TRBJ2-7; D perhaps matches TRBD1 (5 bases). The CDR3 is made up of 15 amino acids. V was shortened by 1 base and J by 9 bases, with 19 bases between the two germline ends. Per germline, CDR1 SEHNR and CDR2 FQNEAQ (reference sequence).

In its sample, this clonotype was seen many times. The CDR3 sequence is CASSLDPGGYEQYF. CDR3 DNA sequence: TGTGCCAGCAGCTTAGATCCCGGGGGCTACGAGCAGTACTTC. The chain joins TRBV11-2 to TRBJ2-7, with TRBD2 as a possible D gene (6 bases). CDR3 size: 14 residues. The germline V and J ends were trimmed by 0 bases and 3 bases, with 9 bases remaining between them. Germline CDR1 is SGHAT and CDR2 is FQNNGV.

In its sample, this clonotype was seen many times. The chain recombines TRBV12-3 or TRBV12-4 with TRBJ2-7; TRBD1 is a possible D gene (5 bases). V lost 6 bases to trimming and J lost 2 bases, with 11 bases between them. This CDR3 contains 13 residues. The CDR3 region is CASRSGAPYEQYF. The CDR3 DNA reads as TGTGCCAGCAGGTCTGGGGCTCCCTACGAGCAGTACTTC.

This clonotype was detected only a few times. CDR3 nucleotides: TGTGCCAGCAGCTTGGAGAGCGGGAGGGCCGGAAAGCAGTACTTC. Protein product: CASSLESGRAGKQYF. The chain is built from TRBV5-4 and TRBJ2-7, with 10 nucleotides matching TRBD2. Germline-derived CDR1 and CDR2 are SGHNT and YYREEE (reference sequence). J lost 8 bases, V lost 0 bases, and 8 bases had no gene match. This CDR3 is built from 15 residues.

This chain connects TRBV5-1 to TRBJ1-1, with D hard to call. CDR1 is SGHRS, CDR2 YFSETQ, per germline. V lost 1 base to trimming and J lost 7 bases, with 11 bases between them. This CDR3 spans 13 amino acids. CDR3 protein: CASSLFPLSEAFF. The CDR3 nucleotides read TGCGCCAGCAGCTTGTTTCCGCTAAGTGAAGCTTTCTTT.

Comments on this clonotype: A much more abundant neighbour one base away suggests this may be a read error. The genes are TRBV6-5 and TRBJ2-2; D may be TRBD2 (6 bases). V was cut by 2 bases and J by 7 bases, with 14 bases left in between. The CDR3 runs to 15 residues. Germline V gives CDR1 MNHEY, CDR2 SVGAGI. DNA of the CDR3: TGTGCCAGCAGTTACGCGGGAAGGCCGGTCGGGGAGCTGTTTTTT. It codes for CASSYAGRPVGELFF.

The chain recombines TRBV3-1 with TRBJ2-5; TRBD2 aligns across 13 bases. Germline CDR1 reads LGHDT; CDR2 reads YNNKEL (reference sequence). Unmatched junction bases numbered 14, after V lost 4 bases and J lost 3 bases. The CDR3 covers 19 residues. The DNA for the CDR3 is TGTGCCAGCAGCCCGAGGACTAGCGGGAGTTCTGTATTTAAAGAGACCCAGTACTTC. Protein product: CASSPRTSGSSVFKETQYF.

There are a few counts of this clonotype. This chain uses TRBV4-2 with TRBJ2-1; 7 nucleotides line up with TRBD2. J lost 6 bases, V lost 3 bases, and 8 bases had no gene match. CDR3 length: 15 amino acids. Germline lookup yields CDR1 LGHNA and CDR2 YNFKEQ. This CDR3 is CASSQPGTNLNEQFF. CDR3 DNA sequence: TGTGCCAGCAGCCAGCCCGGGACTAACCTCAATGAGCAGTTCTTC.

The rearrangement joins TRBV30 to TRBJ1-1, with 7 positions matching TRBD1. The ends lost 7 bases at V and 4 bases at J; junction bases unmatched: 3. Per germline, CDR1 GTSNPN and CDR2 SVGIG (reference sequence). The CDR3 runs to 11 residues. CDR3 amino acids: CAFDRVTEAFF. CDR3 DNA: TGTGCCTTCGACAGGGTCACTGAAGCTTTCTTT.

This clonotype was seen ten or more times. The V call is TRBV5-1, the J call TRBJ2-7; no definite D call. Germline loops: CDR1 SGHRS, CDR2 YFSETQ. V shed 0 bases and J shed 3 bases, with 10 bases lying between them. This CDR3 is 14 amino acids long. CDR3 residues: CASSLDFTFYEQYF. The CDR3 bases are TGCGCCAGCAGCTTGGACTTTACTTTCTACGAGCAGTACTTC.

This sequence joins TRBV9 and TRBJ2-3, with TRBD1 matching 7 bases. V gave up 0 bases and J gave up 2 bases; unmatched junction bases: 3. The CDR3 contains 15 residues. The germline gives CDR1 SGDLS, CDR2 YYNGEE. The CDR3 region is CASSVDGTDTDTQYF. CDR3 coding DNA: TGTGCCAGCAGCGTAGATGGGACAGACACAGATACGCAGTATTTT.

This clonotype was found a few times. The chain recombines TRBV5-1 with TRBJ2-7, with 7 bases lining up with TRBD1. Germline CDR1 and CDR2: SGHRS and YFSETQ. Trimming took 10 bases from V and 2 from J; bases not matched to a gene: 6. This CDR3 has 12 amino acids. This CDR3 reads CAGVQGPYEQYF. DNA of the CDR3: TGCGCCGGCGTACAGGGGCCCTACGAGCAGTACTTC.

This clonotype was seen ten or more times. The chain links TRBV11-2 to TRBJ2-1; 9 bases align to TRBD2. Per the germline V gene, CDR1 is SGHAT and CDR2 is FQNNGV. V lost 7 bases and J lost 4; bases outside the gene matches: 17. The CDR3 runs to 18 residues. The CDR3 protein is CASIKTSGDPRGYNEQFF. In DNA form, the CDR3 reads TGTGCCAGCATCAAGACTAGCGGAGACCCCAGAGGGTACAATGAGCAGTTCTTC.

V is TRBV5-6 and J is TRBJ1-4, with TRBD1 matching over 8 bases. Per germline, CDR1 SGHDT and CDR2 YYEEEE. The CDR3 loop spans 17 amino acids. J lost 1 base, V lost 1 base, and 6 bases had no gene match. The CDR3 is CASSLRWTGKTNEKLFF. The CDR3 DNA is TGTGCCAGCAGCTTGAGATGGACAGGGAAAACTAATGAAAAACTGTTTTTT.

This clonotype was counted a few times. The V and J genes are TRBV4-2 and TRBJ2-1; D perhaps matches TRBD1 (5 bases). There are 15 residues in the CDR3. Trimming cost V 0 bases and J 1 base, with 7 bases left between them. Per the germline V gene, CDR1 is LGHNA and CDR2 is YNFKEQ. The CDR3: CASSQEPGSYNEQFF. DNA of the CDR3: TGTGCCAGCAGCCAAGAGCCAGGGTCCTACAATGAGCAGTTCTTC.

This clonotype was observed many times. The rearrangement joins TRBV30 to TRBJ1-5; D uncertain. V was trimmed by 0 bases and J by 3 bases, leaving 9 bases between them. CDR1 is GTSNPN, CDR2 SVGIG, per germline (reference sequence). This CDR3 is 14 amino acids long. For the CDR3, the DNA is TGTGCCTGGAGTGTAGCACAGACCAATCAGCCCCAGCATTTT. Translating gives CAWSVAQTNQPQHF.

This clonotype was recorded many times. This rearrangement joins TRBV5-1 to TRBJ2-1, with D unresolved. The CDR3 extends over 13 amino acids. Germline V lookup: CDR1 SGHRS, CDR2 YFSETQ. V lost 0 bases, J lost 4 bases, and 5 bases lay in between. The CDR3 spells CASSLEPYNEQFF. CDR3 DNA sequence: TGCGCCAGCAGCTTGGAACCGTACAATGAGCAGTTCTTC.

This clonotype was observed at least ten times. This sequence joins TRBV6-1 and TRBJ1-5; a possible D gene is TRBD1 (5 bases). V was trimmed by 2 bases and J by 0 bases, leaving 17 bases between them. The CDR3 is made up of 18 amino acids. CDR1 and CDR2 (germline): MNHNS, SASEGT. The CDR3: CASSEYDSGSYSNQPQHF. The CDR3 DNA reads as TGTGCCAGCAGTGAATATGACAGCGGGTCATATAGCAATCAGCCCCAGCATTTT.